This TCR beta chain is drawn from a study of read filtering for tumor transcriptome and immune sequencing. Study-level information: Whole-transcriptome libraries were prepared after DNase treatment.

The sample holds many counts of this clonotype. Its specificity is unknown. This library used roughly 400 ng RNA and molecular barcoded adaptors spanning alpha/delta and beta/gamma chains. TCRdb recomputed calls from the reads with MiXCR, one row per CDR3 protein. The sample carries tens of thousands of distinct CDR3 sequences, 20% to 25% recorded once. This CDR3 has 15 residues. Looked up from germline, CDR1 is MNHEY and CDR2 is SVGEGT. V shed 2 bases and J 4 bases; nucleotides not matched to a gene: 5. Study-wide points: Dropping single-read clonotypes raised IR-seq and RNA-seq shared-clonotype correlation. The CD138-negative fraction was mixed bone marrow immune cells, not pure T cells.

V usage is TRBV6-2 or TRBV6-3 and J usage is TRBJ2-3, with 8 bases lining up with TRBD1. The clonotype comes from a donor aged 40 or over with multiple myeloma. The material sequenced was a population of CD138-negative cells sorted from bone marrow. CDR3 bases: TGTGCCAGCAGTTACCGGGACAGGAGTGCAGATACGCAGTATTTT. Its translation: CASSYRDRSADTQYF.